This is a list of T cell receptor beta chains from one sample in a study of vaccination and CD4 T cells after COVID-19. Their antigens remain unidentified. In TCRdb, the PCR reads were re-called with MiXCR into one record per CDR3 protein. Found here are 15,000 to 20,000 distinct CDR3 sequences, roughly 56% of them singletons; the top ten hold more than 4.5%. Sequences were derived from CD4+ T cells from blood, cultured in vitro, sampled after SARS-CoV-2 vaccination. The source is a human donor who had recovered from COVID-19. CDR3s include the opening cysteine and the closing phenylalanine or tryptophan. D genes are given only for firm matches. Clone size, where shown, is once, few, many, or a class for clones that have expanded.

abundance	v_gene	d_gene	j_gene	CDR3nt	CDR3aa
NA	TRBV27	TRBD1	TRBJ1-2	TGTGCCAGCAGTGGAGACAGGGTCTTTGGGGGCTACACCTTC	CASSGDRVFGGYTF
NA	TRBV12-3/TRBV12-4	NA	TRBJ1-6	TGTGCCAGCAGTGTTAGGCGGGACGGTAATTCACCCCTCCACTTT	CASSVRRDGNSPLHF
NA	TRBV25-1	NA	TRBJ1-1	TGTGCCAGCAGTGAATCAGGGCGAGTAAGGACTGAAGCTTTCTTT	CASSESGRVRTEAFF
few	TRBV6-2/TRBV6-3	NA	TRBJ2-5	TGTGCCAGCACCATACTGGGGGCGGCCCAGTACTTC	CASTILGAAQYF
NA	TRBV19	NA	TRBJ1-1	TGTGCCAGTAGTCGCCAGGGATGGAAGGCTTTCTTT	CASSRQGWKAFF
NA	TRBV5-4	TRBD1	TRBJ2-6	TGTGCCAGCATCCCTAGGACAGGTTATAACTCTGGGGCCAACGTCCTGACTTTC	CASIPRTGYNSGANVLTF
NA	TRBV7-2	NA	TRBJ1-2	TGTGCCAGCTTAGAAGGGCCAACTATGGGAGGCTACACCTTC	CASLEGPTMGGYTF
few	TRBV20-1	NA	TRBJ1-2	TGCAGTGCTAGTTACGGGACCCCAATCAGCCCCCGATACTATGGCTACACCTTC	CSASYGTPISPRYYGYTF
NA	TRBV20-1	NA	TRBJ1-2	TGCAGTGCTACCCCGGACACCTATGGCTACACCTTC	CSATPDTYGYTF
NA	TRBV18	NA	TRBJ1-2	TGTGCCAGCTCACCCTTGGAGGGGGTCGACTATGGCTACACCTTC	CASSPLEGVDYGYTF
NA	TRBV28	NA	TRBJ1-1	TGTGCCAGCAGTTTTAAGGGGAAGAACACTGAAGCTTTCTTT	CASSFKGKNTEAFF
once	TRBV7-2	NA	TRBJ1-4	TGTGCCAGCAGCTCCGCCCCCGGTAGAGTCTTTGGCAATAATGAAAAACTGTTTTTT	CASSSAPGRVFGNNEKLFF
NA	TRBV12-3/TRBV12-4	NA	TRBJ1-1	TGTGCCAGCAGCGCACACGGGACTAACACTGAAGCTTTCTTT	CASSAHGTNTEAFF
NA	TRBV7-2	NA	TRBJ1-5	TGTGCCAGCAGCTTAGTCGTGGGGGCTAATCAGCCCCAGCATTTT	CASSLVVGANQPQHF
few	TRBV2	NA	TRBJ1-6	TGTGCCAGCAGGGTAACGAGTTCACCCCTCCACTTT	CASRVTSSPLHF
few	TRBV10-3	NA	TRBJ1-5	TGTGCCATCAGTGAGTCGGGGCAGCCTCAGCCCCAGCATTTT	CAISESGQPQPQHF
NA	TRBV7-2	NA	TRBJ1-5	TGTGCCAGCAGCTTAGCGGCACTTAGCAATCAGCCCCAGCATTTT	CASSLAALSNQPQHF
few	TRBV19	TRBD1	TRBJ1-5	TGTGCCAGTAGTAGAGGGACAGGGGAAAGCAATCAGCCCCAGCATTTT	CASSRGTGESNQPQHF
NA	TRBV6-1	NA	TRBJ2-7	TGTGCCAGCAGTGTACGTAGGGCAGGGTCCTACGAGCAGTACTTC	CASSVRRAGSYEQYF
NA	TRBV7-2	TRBD1	TRBJ2-7	TGTGCCAGCAGCCGGGGAGGGACAGGGGGGTACGAGCAGTACTTC	CASSRGGTGGYEQYF
NA	TRBV6-7	NA	TRBJ1-5	TGTGCCAGCAGTTACGAAGACAGGCGGCATAATCAGCCCCAGCATTTT	CASSYEDRRHNQPQHF
few	TRBV5-6	TRBD2	TRBJ2-7	TGTGCCAGCAGCTTCCGGACTAGCGGGAGAACCGAGCAGTACTTC	CASSFRTSGRTEQYF
NA	TRBV20-1	NA	TRBJ1-2	TGCAGTGCTAGGGAAGTCAGAGAACACTTC	CSAREVREHF